The 31 T cell receptor beta chains presented below share a single source sample, sequenced in a study of PD-1 blockade in classical Hodgkin lymphoma. Clones were read by immunoSEQ multiplex PCR, and TCRdb kept only the in-frame ones, dropping some. This sample carries 45,000 or so clones, under 95% of them seen once, and the ten largest clones take over 4%. Described time point: newly diagnosed, previously untreated cHL patient sample. The sequencing input was peripheral blood mononuclear cells (PBMCs). These receptor sequences come from a human donor with classical Hodgkin lymphoma.

V is TRBV2 and J is TRBJ2-7; D may be TRBD1 (5 bases). The ends were cut back, 3 bases at V and 11 bases at J, with 11 bases in the middle. Per the germline V gene, CDR1 is SNHLY and CDR2 is FYNNEI. The CDR3 consists of 11 residues. The CDR3 sequence is CASSDGAREYF. CDR3 DNA sequence: TGTGCCAGCAGTGATGGGGCTAGGGAGTACTTC. Complete variable domain (other parts from reference TRBV2 and TRBJ2-7): EPEVTQTPSHQVTQMGQEVILRCVPISNHLYFYWYRQILGQKVEFLVSFYNNEISEKSEIFDDQFSVERPDGSNFTLKIRSTKLEDSAMYFCASSDGAREYFGPGTRLTVT.

The rearrangement uses TRBV11-3 and TRBJ2-6; D gene ambiguous. The length of the CDR3 is 20 residues. Germline CDR1 is SGHNT and CDR2 is YENEEA. V was shortened by 0 bases and J by 0 bases, with 18 bases between the two germline ends. The CDR3 DNA reads TGTGCCAGCAGCTTAGAAGATCGGGTTCGGTTCCACTCTGGGGCCAACGTCCTGACTTTC. It codes for CASSLEDRVRFHSGANVLTF.

This clone has only a few counts. The V call is TRBV5-1, the J call TRBJ2-3; tentatively, D is TRBD1 or TRBD2 (6 bases each). CDR3 size: 16 residues. Per germline, CDR1 SGHRS and CDR2 YFSETQ. Trimming took 5 bases from V and 3 from J, leaving 19 bases between them. CDR3 DNA: TGCGCCAGCAGTGTGGTCGGGGGCATTTCGACAGATACGCAGTATTTT. Translated: CASSVVGGISTDTQYF.

In its sample, this clone was seen once. CDR3 bases: TGCGCCAGCAGCTTGGAGTGGACAGGGGCAAATGAGCAGTTCTTC. This codes for CASSLEWTGANEQFF. The chain has TRBV5-1 and TRBJ2-1; 9 bases are shared with TRBD1. With 0 bases clipped from V and 7 bases from J, the junction kept 5 bases outside the gene matches. The germline V gene has CDR1 SGHRS and CDR2 YFSETQ. This CDR3 comprises 15 residues.

V and J are TRBV11-3 and TRBJ2-2; 12 nucleotides line up with TRBD2. Germline lookup yields CDR1 SGHNT and CDR2 YENEEA. V dropped 4 bases and J dropped 5; count of bases not matched to a gene: 11. The length of the CDR3 is 18 residues. In nucleotides, the CDR3 is TGTGCCAGCAGCTCCGGGACTAGCGGGTCCTTCCGAACCGGGGAGCTGTTTTTT. Residues: CASSSGTSGSFRTGELFF.

This chain connects TRBV6-5 to TRBJ2-1, with 8 bases identical to TRBD2. The CDR3 sequence is 14 residues long. V gave up 4 bases and J gave up 10 bases; unmatched junction bases: 9. The germline V gene has CDR1 MNHEY and CDR2 SVGAGI. CDR3 DNA sequence: TGTGCCAGCAGTTTCGGACTAGCAGGGCCAGAGCAGTTCTTC. Amino acids: CASSFGLAGPEQFF.

The chain uses TRBV23-1 and TRBJ2-1; D may be TRBD2 (8 bases). TRBV23-1 is classed as an ORF, of uncertain function. V gave up 3 bases and J gave up 0 bases, with 36 bases separating them. The CDR3 is 24 amino acids. Here the CDR3 DNA reads TGCGCCAGCAGTCACCCATCACACAGGGGTGTTAGGACTAGCCGGGGAAGCTCCTACAATGAGCAGTTCTTC. It is translated as CASSHPSHRGVRTSRGSSYNEQFF.

The chain couples TRBV2 to TRBJ2-7; 15 nucleotides match TRBD2. Unmatched junction bases numbered 6, after V lost 8 bases and J lost 7 bases. This CDR3 comprises 14 residues. CDR1 is SNHLY, CDR2 FYNNEI, per germline. The CDR3 DNA is TGTGCCAGCGGGGGGACTAGCGGGAGGCAGGAGCAGTACTTC. This sequence encodes CASGGTSGRQEQYF.

The V and J genes are TRBV2 and TRBJ1-1; D is uncertain. The CDR3 has 15 amino acids. Deletions cut 5 bases from V and 2 bases from J, with 15 bases between. Germline V lookup: CDR1 SNHLY, CDR2 FYNNEI. DNA of the CDR3: TGTGCCAGCAGTAAAGACCGCCCTGAAAACACTGAAGCTTTCTTT. It specifies CASSKDRPENTEAFF. Full variable domain (outside the CDR3, taken from reference TRBV2 and TRBJ1-1): EPEVTQTPSHQVTQMGQEVILRCVPISNHLYFYWYRQILGQKVEFLVSFYNNEISEKSEIFDDQFSVERPDGSNFTLKIRSTKLEDSAMYFCASSKDRPENTEAFFGQGTRLTVV.

The chain uses TRBV5-1 and TRBJ2-2; D call uncertain. Deletions cut 3 bases from V and 4 bases from J, with 7 bases between. The length of the CDR3 is 13 residues. Germline V gene data show CDR1 as SGHRS and CDR2 as YFSETQ. CDR3 amino acids: CASSSGITGELFF. The CDR3 DNA reads as TGCGCCAGCAGCTCAGGAATCACCGGGGAGCTGTTTTTT.

The V and J genes are TRBV5-4 and TRBJ1-1; 8 bases are a match to TRBD1. The ends lost 4 bases at V and 1 base at J; junction bases unmatched: 9. Germline V gives CDR1 SGHNT, CDR2 YYREEE (reference sequence). This CDR3 region has 16 residues. The CDR3 sequence is CASSRQTGARNTEAFF. The CDR3 DNA reads TGTGCCAGCAGCCGACAGACAGGGGCTAGGAACACTGAAGCTTTCTTT.

CDR3 amino acids: CASSTPPEGYTF. The CDR3 DNA follows: TGTGCCAGTAGTACCCCCCCCGAGGGCTACACCTTC. The V gene is TRBV19, the J gene TRBJ1-2, with D unresolved. The germline V and J ends were trimmed by 4 bases and 8 bases, with 11 bases remaining between them. CDR1 is LNHDA and CDR2 is SQIVND in the germline V gene (reference sequence). The CDR3 contains 12 residues.

The chain is built from TRBV7-4 and TRBJ2-7; TRBD2 aligns across 7 bases. Per the germline V gene, CDR1 is SGHVT and CDR2 is SQSDAQ. This CDR3 comprises 15 residues. Trimming took 5 bases from V and 3 from J; bases not matched to a gene: 10. The CDR3 DNA reads as TGTGCCAGCAGCCCCCCGGTTGGGGGGGACTACGAGCAGTACGTC. As protein: CASSPPVGGDYEQYV.

The V and J genes are TRBV5-1 and TRBJ2-3; 13 nucleotides match TRBD2. CDR3 length equals 16 residues. Germline V lookup: CDR1 SGHRS, CDR2 YFSETQ. Germline trimming cut 2 bases from V and 5 bases from J; bases unmatched to any gene: 5. The CDR3 DNA reads TGCGCCAGCAGCTTACTAGCGGGAGGGCCCAAAGATACGCAGTATTTT. It codes for CASSLLAGGPKDTQYF.

The chain combines TRBV4-2 with TRBJ2-3; TRBD2 aligns across 11 bases. Unmatched junction bases numbered 4, after V lost 0 bases and J lost 2 bases. CDR1 and CDR2 (germline): LGHNA, YNFKEQ. CDR3 size: 17 residues. DNA for the CDR3: TGTGCCAGCAGCCAAGAGGGACTAGCGGATTTCACAGATACGCAGTATTTT. It encodes CASSQEGLADFTDTQYF.

Turning to this clone: At the DNA level, this CDR3 is encoded by other sequences in the same sample as well. The rearrangement links TRBV7-9 to TRBJ2-3; TRBD2 agrees at 11 bases. The CDR3 consists of 15 residues. The germline V gene has CDR1 SEHNR and CDR2 FQNEAQ (reference sequence). Unmatched junction bases numbered 3, after V lost 5 bases and J lost 2 bases. This chain's CDR3 is CASSLLAGVTDTQYF. CDR3 DNA: TGTGCCAGCAGCCTACTAGCGGGAGTCACAGATACGCAGTATTTT.

This rearrangement joins TRBV6-6 to TRBJ2-1; D might be TRBD1 or TRBD2, each matching 5 bases. V was shortened by 11 bases and J by 4 bases, with 9 bases between the two germline ends. The germline CDR1 and CDR2 sequences are MNHNY and SVGAGI (reference sequence). This CDR3 is 11 amino acids long. The CDR3 loop is CAGGKYNEQFF. CDR3 DNA sequence: TGTGCCGGGGGTAAATACAATGAGCAGTTCTTC.

The chain links TRBV7-2 to TRBJ1-1; D unresolved. Trimming pared 0 bases from V and 4 bases from J, leaving 15 bases between. The germline CDR1 and CDR2 sequences are SGHTA and FQGNSA. The CDR3 length is 16 residues. This CDR3 reads CASSLAEVDGGTEAFF. The CDR3 region has the DNA TGTGCCAGCAGCTTAGCAGAGGTGGACGGAGGCACTGAAGCTTTCTTT.

This clone was seen a single time. The rearrangement joins TRBV18 to TRBJ2-1; D unclear. Germline CDR1 reads KGHSH; CDR2 reads LQKENI. Trimming took 6 bases from V and 6 from J, leaving 12 bases between them. CDR3 length equals 13 residues. The CDR3 region has the DNA TGTGCCAGCTCTCCAAGGTTAGCCAATGAGCAGTTCTTC. Its protein is CASSPRLANEQFF.

The chain employs TRBV9 and TRBJ2-7; TRBD2 aligns across 10 bases. The ends lost 0 bases at V and 5 bases at J; junction bases unmatched: 5. Germline V gene sequence: CDR1 SGDLS, CDR2 YYNGEE. The CDR3 consists of 15 residues. The CDR3 DNA is TGTGCCAGCAGCGTAGGGTCTAGCGGGAGCCACGAGCAGTACTTC. Amino acid sequence: CASSVGSSGSHEQYF.

This clone was seen a handful of times. The chain joins TRBV6-5 to TRBJ1-5; no clear D. Germline CDR1 is MNHEY and CDR2 is SVGAGI. The CDR3 extends over 12 amino acids. CDR3 DNA: TGTGCTACGGGGTTCGGTAATCAGCCCCAGCATTTT. Translation: CATGFGNQPQHF.

The chain recombines TRBV19 with TRBJ1-4; maybe TRBD1 (6 bases). Germline CDR1 is LNHDA and CDR2 is SQIVND (reference sequence). The CDR3 has 14 residues. Trimming removed 3 bases at V and 8 bases at J, with 13 bases between. The DNA of the CDR3 is TGTGCCAGTAGTATCGTAGGGGGAGGGGAAAAACTGTTTTTT. Its translation is CASSIVGGGEKLFF.

CDR3 sequence: CASSEGGRETDTQYF. For the CDR3, the DNA is TGTGCCAGCAGTGAAGGCGGGAGGGAAACAGATACGCAGTATTTT. This sequence joins TRBV6-4 and TRBJ2-3, with 9 bases aligning to TRBD2. Germline CDR1 MRHNA, CDR2 SNTAGT. The CDR3 covers 15 residues. After removal of 3 bases from V and 3 bases from J, the junction contained 4 bases not matched to a gene.

V and J are TRBV9 and TRBJ1-1; 11 bases match TRBD1. V was clipped by 2 bases and J by 6 bases; unmatched bases: 3. Germline-derived CDR1 and CDR2 are SGDLS and YYNGEE. The CDR3 totals 14 residues. CDR3 bases: TGTGCCAGCAGCGTCGGACAGGGGGCTCCTGAAGCTTTCTTT. Encoded protein: CASSVGQGAPEAFF.

This clone was found once. The V call is TRBV5-4, the J call TRBJ2-7; 9 nucleotides line up with TRBD1. The CDR3 covers 15 residues. V gave up 1 base and J gave up 6 bases; unmatched junction bases: 8. Germline V gene lookup returns CDR1 SGHNT and CDR2 YYREEE (reference sequence). The CDR3 is CASSLLGTGLREQYF. CDR3 in DNA: TGTGCCAGCAGCTTGTTAGGGACAGGGTTACGCGAGCAGTACTTC. Together with reference TRBV5-4 and TRBJ2-7, the CDR3 gives the full variable domain: ETGVTQSPTHLIKTRGQQVTLRCSSQSGHNTVSWYQQALGQGPQFIFQYYREEENGRGNFPPRFSGLQFPNYSSELNVNALELDDSALYLCASSLLGTGLREQYFGPGTRLTVT.

This chain connects TRBV19 to TRBJ2-1, with TRBD1 identical over 12 bases. Germline-derived CDR1 and CDR2 are LNHDA and SQIVND (reference sequence). V lost 6 bases and J lost 4; bases outside the gene matches: 13. This CDR3 has 18 amino acids. Here the CDR3 DNA reads TGTGCCAGTAGCAACTCTCTCCCGGGACAGGGGGCGTACAATGAGCAGTTCTTC. Residues: CASSNSLPGQGAYNEQFF.

The CDR3 bases are TGTGCCAGCAGCTTCTCCAAGACTAGCGGGAGGGCCCGTTACGAGCAGTACTTC. As protein: CASSFSKTSGRARYEQYF. The genes are TRBV5-6 and TRBJ2-7; TRBD2 matches at 14 bases. Trimming cost V 2 bases and J 4 bases; bases outside gene matches: 11. CDR3 length: 18 residues. Germline assignment: CDR1 SGHDT and CDR2 YYEEEE.

The genes are TRBV30 and TRBJ1-5; maybe TRBD1 (6 bases). Germline V gene sequence: CDR1 GTSNPN, CDR2 SVGIG (reference sequence). Trimming shortened V by 1 base and J by 4 bases, and 11 bases separated the two germline ends. The CDR3 contains 14 residues. CDR3 DNA: TGTGCCTGGAGTGAAGGGACACTAAATCAGCCCCAGCATTTT. This gives the protein CAWSEGTLNQPQHF.

CDR3 region: CASSKGRAKSSYEQYV. In DNA form, the CDR3 reads TGTGCCAGCAGCAAGGGACGAGCGAAGAGCTCCTACGAGCAGTACGTC. The chain joins TRBV21-1 to TRBJ2-7. TRBV21-1 is noted as a pseudogene. There are 16 residues in the CDR3.

This clone was seen just once. The chain links TRBV19 to TRBJ2-3; D call uncertain. V dropped 5 bases and J dropped 3 bases, with 18 bases sitting between them. CDR3 length: 16 residues. Germline lookup yields CDR1 LNHDA and CDR2 SQIVND (reference sequence). Here the CDR3 reads CASSPNGLSITDTQYF. In DNA, the CDR3 is TGTGCCAGTAGTCCGAATGGTCTATCGATAACAGATACGCAGTATTTT.

This clone was counted once. V usage is TRBV9 and J usage is TRBJ1-1; no reliable D call. With 0 bases removed from V and 0 bases from J, the gap between germline ends came to 6 bases. This CDR3 is 14 amino acids long. Germline-derived CDR1 and CDR2 are SGDLS and YYNGEE. CDR3 sequence reads: CASSVAGMNTEAFF. In nucleotides, the CDR3 is TGTGCCAGCAGCGTAGCCGGTATGAACACTGAAGCTTTCTTT.